This entry lists 25 T cell receptor beta chains sequenced from one sample in a study of technical replicates of blood from a handful of donors. TCRdb's table, derived via immunoSEQ multiplex PCR, lists solely in-frame clones and lacks some. The table lists some 74,000 clones, less than 97% of them singletons. The sequencing input was T cells isolated from PBMCs. These receptors all come from a human donor in good health.

This chain joins TRBV5-1 and TRBJ1-1; no firm D call. The V end was cut by 2 bases, the J end by 3 bases, with 8 bases between. The CDR3 consists of 13 residues. Germline lookup yields CDR1 SGHRS and CDR2 YFSETQ. DNA for the CDR3: TGCGCCAGCAGCTTTGGGAGGGACACTGAAGCTTTCTTT. Protein product: CASSFGRDTEAFF.

This chain uses TRBV5-4 with TRBJ1-2, with a possible D match to TRBD1 (5 bases). The V end lost 3 bases, the J end lost 2 bases, and 8 bases lay between the germline ends. Germline V lookup: CDR1 SGHNT, CDR2 YYREEE (reference sequence). This CDR3 is 13 amino acids long. This CDR3 is CASSWGENYGYTF. In nucleotides, the CDR3 is TGTGCCAGCAGCTGGGGGGAGAACTATGGCTACACCTTC.

This rearrangement joins TRBV11-3 to TRBJ2-1; the match to TRBD2 covers 9 bases. This CDR3 spans 15 amino acids. The germline V gene encodes CDR1 SGHNT and CDR2 YENEEA. V trimming: 6 bases; J trimming: 4 bases; junction bases outside the gene matches: 7. The CDR3 DNA reads TGTGCCAGCAGACGAACTAGCGGGCTGTACAATGAGCAGTTCTTC. As protein: CASRRTSGLYNEQFF.

The chain carries TRBV6-1 and TRBJ1-2; possible D gene TRBD1, 5 bases. The CDR3 totals 13 residues. Germline CDR1 reads MNHNS; CDR2 reads SASEGT. V was cut by 7 bases and J by 1 base, with 10 bases left in between. CDR3 region: CASNLQVNYGYTF. The DNA for the CDR3 is TGTGCCAGCAATCTACAGGTTAACTATGGCTACACCTTC.

The chain joins TRBV14 to TRBJ2-7; a weak D match, TRBD2 (6 bases). From germline, CDR1 is SGHDN and CDR2 FVKESK. The V end was cut by 0 bases, the J end by 6 bases, with 15 bases between. The CDR3 totals 15 residues. This CDR3 reads CASSQDSTGAGEQYF. The CDR3 DNA sequence: TGTGCCAGCAGCCAAGATTCGACGGGAGCGGGCGAGCAGTACTTC. The full variable domain, completed using reference TRBV14 and TRBJ2-7, is EAGVTQFPSHSVIEKGQTVTLRCDPISGHDNLYWYRRVMGKEIKFLLHFVKESKQDESGMPNNRFLAERTGGTYSTLKVQPAELEDSGVYFCASSQDSTGAGEQYFGPGTRLTVT.

The chain is built from TRBV13 and TRBJ2-5, with 9 positions matching TRBD2. From germline, CDR1 is PRHDT and CDR2 FYEKMQ (reference sequence). This CDR3 has 14 residues. Trimming at V came to 7 bases and at J to 5 bases, leaving 8 bases not matched to a gene. CDR3 in amino acids: CASKILGLAETQYF. Here the CDR3 DNA reads TGTGCCAGCAAGATTCTCGGACTAGCGGAGACCCAGTACTTC.

This clone was counted between two and nine times. The rearrangement links TRBV19 to TRBJ1-5; TRBD1 agrees at 9 bases. Trimming removed 5 bases from V and 5 bases from J; junction bases left unmatched: 7. The CDR3 length is 15 residues. Germline V gene data show CDR1 as LNHDA and CDR2 as SQIVND (reference sequence). CDR3 nucleotide sequence: TGTGCCAGTAGTGCCACAGGGGGCGGTTATCAGCCCCAGCATTTT. Translating it yields CASSATGGGYQPQHF.

The J gene is TRBJ2-5, the V gene TRBV9; D is unclear. The V end lost 0 bases, the J end lost 1 base, and 4 bases lay between the germline ends. The CDR3 totals 13 residues. CDR1 is SGDLS, CDR2 YYNGEE, per germline. The CDR3 reads CASSVASQETQYF. CDR3 nucleotides: TGTGCCAGCAGCGTAGCCAGCCAAGAGACCCAGTACTTC.

J is TRBJ2-7 and V is TRBV27; D is perhaps TRBD2 (6 bases). The CDR3 spans 16 residues. Germline lookup yields CDR1 MNHEY and CDR2 SMNVEV (reference sequence). The ends were cut back, 5 bases at V and 0 bases at J, with 17 bases in the middle. The CDR3 is CASSPGGGTSSYEQYF. The CDR3 coding sequence is TGTGCCAGCAGTCCCGGGGGTGGCACCTCCTCCTACGAGCAGTACTTC.

The chain links TRBV5-5 to TRBJ2-7; 8 nucleotides line up with TRBD1. V trimming: 4 bases; J trimming: 0 bases; junction bases outside the gene matches: 6. The length of the CDR3 is 15 residues. Germline CDR1 is SGHKS and CDR2 is YYEKEE (reference sequence). The CDR3: CASSHRQGTSYEQYF. CDR3 DNA: TGTGCCAGCAGCCACCGACAGGGGACCTCCTACGAGCAGTACTTC.

In this sample, this clone turned up a few times. J is TRBJ1-1 and V is TRBV27, with TRBD1 matching 9 bases. The germline gives CDR1 MNHEY, CDR2 SMNVEV (reference sequence). Trimming cost V 5 bases and J 4 bases; bases outside gene matches: 5. The CDR3 has 14 residues. CDR3 protein: CASSPGTGPTEAFF. The CDR3 DNA reads TGTGCCAGCAGTCCTGGGACAGGGCCCACTGAAGCTTTCTTT.

The rearrangement uses TRBV7-9 and TRBJ2-7; D is unclear. The CDR3 totals 18 residues. Germline CDR1 SEHNR, CDR2 FQNEAQ (reference sequence). V was cut by 0 bases and J by 9 bases, with 27 bases left in between. The CDR3 loop reads CASSLAGSSTLGPAMQYF. The CDR3 DNA reads as TGTGCCAGCAGCTTAGCGGGCTCCTCAACGCTGGGTCCGGCAATGCAGTACTTC.

V usage is TRBV28 and J usage is TRBJ1-5, with TRBD1 as a possible D gene (5 bases). The germline CDR1 and CDR2 sequences are MDHEN and SYDVKM. V gave up 8 bases and J gave up 9 bases, with 23 bases separating them. CDR3 length: 15 residues. The CDR3 DNA is TGTGCCAGCGTTTGGGGATCGGTTGACGGGGGGCCCCAGCATTTT. Its protein is CASVWGSVDGGPQHF.

This CDR3 is CASSLGGQGRTEAFF. The CDR3 DNA follows: TGTGCCAGCAGCTTGGGGGGACAGGGACGCACTGAAGCTTTCTTT. The gene calls are TRBV5-4 and TRBJ1-1, with TRBD1 matching over 9 bases. The CDR3 is 15 residues long. The trim removed 0 bases at V and 4 bases at J, leaving 4 bases unmatched. Germline CDR1 reads SGHNT; CDR2 reads YYREEE (reference sequence). Full variable domain (outside the CDR3, taken from reference TRBV5-4 and TRBJ1-1): ETGVTQSPTHLIKTRGQQVTLRCSSQSGHNTVSWYQQALGQGPQFIFQYYREEENGRGNFPPRFSGLQFPNYSSELNVNALELDDSALYLCASSLGGQGRTEAFFGQGTRLTVV.

The gene calls are TRBV29-1 and TRBJ2-7; TRBD1 matches 8 bases. V trimming: 7 bases; J trimming: 3 bases; junction bases outside the gene matches: 8. The CDR3 has 13 amino acids. In germline, CDR1 is SQVTM, CDR2 ANQGSEA. The DNA for the CDR3 is TGCAGCGCTCGCGGACAGGGAGGCTACGAGCAGTACTTC. Its protein is CSARGQGGYEQYF.

This clone was observed a single time. This CDR3 is CASRSADTQYF. The CDR3 DNA is TGCGCCAGCAGGTCGGCAGATACGCAGTATTTT. J is TRBJ2-3 and V is TRBV5-1; D is undetermined. Germline CDR1 is SGHRS and CDR2 is YFSETQ. Trimming cost V 5 bases and J 4 bases, with 5 bases left between them. The CDR3 sequence is 11 residues long.

This clone was found once. The J gene is TRBJ1-1, the V gene TRBV28, with D tentatively TRBD1 (5 bases). Trimming cost V 2 bases and J 4 bases, with 5 bases left between them. The V gene's germline CDR1 is MDHEN and CDR2 SYDVKM. The CDR3 has 12 residues. The CDR3 spells CASSLQGTEAFF. The DNA of the CDR3 is TGTGCCAGCAGTTTACAGGGCACTGAAGCTTTCTTT.

This chain links TRBV5-1 with TRBJ2-7, with 10 bases identical to TRBD2. CDR3 length equals 15 residues. The germline CDR1 and CDR2 sequences are SGHRS and YFSETQ. CDR3 residues: CASSLTAGGPLGLNV. The CDR3 DNA follows: TGCGCCAGCAGCTTGACAGCGGGAGGGCCTCTAGGTCTAAACGTC.

The chain combines TRBV4-1 with TRBJ2-1; 7 nucleotides match TRBD2. This CDR3 contains 16 residues. CDR1 and CDR2 (germline): MGHRA, YSYEKL. With 0 bases clipped from V and 3 bases from J, the junction kept 5 bases outside the gene matches. CDR3 sequence: CASSQDYGTNYNEQFF. The CDR3, as DNA: TGCGCCAGCAGCCAAGATTATGGGACTAACTACAATGAGCAGTTCTTC.

The genes are TRBV7-9 and TRBJ2-1; D unresolved. This CDR3 region has 13 residues. The V end was cut by 1 base, the J end by 5 bases, with 6 bases between. Germline CDR1 SEHNR, CDR2 FQNEAQ (reference sequence). Here the CDR3 reads CASSLGSNNEQFF. The CDR3 nucleotides read TGTGCCAGCAGCTTAGGGAGCAACAATGAGCAGTTCTTC.

The chain combines TRBV18 with TRBJ1-5; D gene unclear. This CDR3 is 19 amino acids long. Per the germline V gene, CDR1 is KGHSH and CDR2 is LQKENI. V was clipped by 4 bases and J by 0 bases, with 22 bases between them. CDR3 in amino acids: CASSLTGSPERVSNQPQHF. DNA of the CDR3: TGTGCCAGCTCACTTACTGGGTCGCCCGAGAGGGTTAGCAATCAGCCCCAGCATTTT.

J is TRBJ1-5 and V is TRBV30; TRBD1 is a possible D gene (5 bases). The germline CDR1 and CDR2 sequences are GTSNPN and SVGIG (reference sequence). This CDR3 is built from 14 residues. Trimming took off 1 base at V and 4 bases at J, with 11 bases between the two ends. The CDR3 coding sequence is TGTGCCTGGAGTGCAGGGCCGAGGAATCAGCCCCAGCATTTT. Protein sequence: CAWSAGPRNQPQHF.

V usage is TRBV4-1 and J usage is TRBJ2-3, with a tentative D call TRBD2 (6 bases). V shed 7 bases and J shed 2 bases, with 31 bases lying between them. Germline V CDR1 and CDR2: MGHRA, YSYEKL. This CDR3 comprises 20 residues. CDR3 protein: CASNTRVKGERGLLTDTQYF. CDR3 nucleotide sequence: TGCGCCAGCAACACAAGGGTAAAGGGAGAACGGGGACTTCTCACAGATACGCAGTATTTT.

This chain links TRBV5-6 with TRBJ1-2; 7 bases are shared with TRBD1. Germline loops: CDR1 SGHDT, CDR2 YYEEEE. The CDR3 consists of 13 residues. After removal of 0 bases from V and 8 bases from J, the junction contained 4 bases not matched to a gene. The chain's CDR3 is CASSLGQGEGYTF. CDR3 bases: TGTGCCAGCAGCTTGGGGCAGGGGGAAGGCTACACCTTC.

The genes are TRBV27 and TRBJ2-7; 8 nucleotides line up with TRBD1. The CDR3 has 15 residues. Germline V lookup: CDR1 MNHEY, CDR2 SMNVEV (reference sequence). V gave up 4 bases and J gave up 2 bases; unmatched junction bases: 7. CDR3 residues: CASSSRPGGPYEQYF. Here the CDR3 DNA reads TGTGCCAGCAGTTCACGACCAGGGGGCCCCTACGAGCAGTACTTC.